The rows below give T cell receptor beta chains drawn from one sample of a study of T cell repertoires in cytomegalovirus infection. No cognate antigen is known for these TCRs. TCRdb passed the reads through MiXCR, listing each CDR3 protein once. The sample includes about a million distinct CDR3 sequences, roughly 30% of them seen just once. Sequenced material: cultured CD8+ T cells from PBMCs, taken from culture after CMV antigen stimulation. These receptors originate from a human donor in good health (CMV status not recorded). Some clones in this sample may be carry-over from other donors' samples. CDR3s include the opening cysteine and the closing phenylalanine or tryptophan. A D gene is named only where the DNA matches it firmly. Part of the rows lack a size; the others show once, few, many or a class for expanded clones.

clone_size	v_call	d_call	j_call	cdr3_aa	cdr3_nt
many	TRBV19	.	TRBJ1-1	CASAYQRGTEAFF	TGTGCCAGTGCGTACCAACGGGGGACTGAAGCTTTCTTT
.	TRBV4-1	.	TRBJ1-5	CASSQVSAGSQPQHF	TGCGCCAGCAGCCAAGTTTCAGCGGGGAGTCAGCCCCAGCATTTT
.	TRBV10-3	TRBD1	TRBJ2-7	CAITDLTGDVYEQYF	TGTGCCATCACTGACTTGACAGGGGATGTCTACGAGCAGTACTTC
many	TRBV6-2/TRBV6-3	TRBD1	TRBJ1-1	CASSYPSGQGLNTEAFF	TGTGCCAGCAGTTACCCGTCTGGACAGGGATTGAACACTGAAGCTTTCTTT
many	TRBV6-1	.	TRBJ1-1	CASSPPRPTAITEAFF	TGTGCCAGCAGTCCACCCCGCCCGACAGCTATCACTGAAGCTTTCTTT
.	TRBV4-1	TRBD2	TRBJ2-7	CASSQGLAGDSYEQYF	TGCGCCAGCAGCCAAGGCCTAGCGGGGGACTCCTACGAGCAGTACTTC
.	TRBV4-1	TRBD2	TRBJ2-3	CASSPLFASGGSDTQYF	TGCGCCAGCAGCCCCCTCTTCGCTAGCGGGGGATCAGATACGCAGTATTTT
.	TRBV2	.	TRBJ1-1	CATPSGTEAFF	TGTGCAACCCCAAGCGGGACTGAAGCTTTCTTT
.	TRBV7-8	.	TRBJ2-7	CASSVPGQSLQEQYF	TGTGCCAGCAGCGTCCCGGGACAAAGCCTACAAGAGCAGTACTTC
few	TRBV12-3/TRBV12-4	TRBD1	TRBJ1-2	CASGGLDRGQSNYGYTF	TGTGCCAGCGGAGGCCTGGACAGGGGGCAGAGTAACTATGGCTACACCTTC
.	TRBV2	TRBD2	TRBJ2-7	CASSEVASGYTYEQYF	TGTGCCAGCAGTGAAGTGGCTAGCGGGTATACCTACGAGCAGTACTTC
.	TRBV6-2/TRBV6-3	TRBD2	TRBJ2-1	CASSYSGGWDEQFF	TGTGCCAGCAGTTACAGCGGGGGCTGGGATGAGCAGTTCTTC
few	TRBV12-3/TRBV12-4	.	TRBJ2-5	CASSSSGETQYF	TGTGCCAGCAGTTCGAGTGGAGAGACCCAGTACTTC
many	TRBV7-6	TRBD1	TRBJ2-7	CASSLEAWTGESYEQYF	TGTGCCAGCAGCTTAGAGGCTTGGACAGGGGAATCTTACGAGCAGTACTTC
.	TRBV6-6	.	TRBJ1-5	CASSYSNRLNQPQHF	TGTGCCAGCAGTTACTCGAACAGGCTTAATCAGCCCCAGCATTTT
.	TRBV12-3/TRBV12-4	.	TRBJ1-2	CANSLENGNYGYTF	TGTGCCAACAGTTTAGAAAACGGGAACTATGGCTACACCTTC
.	TRBV12-3/TRBV12-4	TRBD2	TRBJ2-3	CASSFPSGGAGTSTDTQYF	TGTGCCAGCAGTTTCCCTAGCGGGGGAGCCGGCACAAGCACAGATACGCAGTATTTT
many	TRBV19	TRBD2	TRBJ2-2	CASRRGEWNTANTGELFF	TGTGCCAGTAGGCGGGGGGAGTGGAATACTGCGAACACCGGGGAGCTGTTTTTT
few	TRBV6-6	.	TRBJ2-1	CASSYTGGGDEQFF	TGTGCCAGCAGTTACACAGGGGGGGGCGATGAGCAGTTCTTC
few	TRBV29-1	.	TRBJ2-3	CSVLGGGAADTQYF	TGCAGCGTTTTGGGGGGCGGGGCCGCAGATACGCAGTATTTT
many	TRBV7-6	.	TRBJ2-5	CASSLDAGEETQYF	TGTGCCAGCAGCTTAGATGCAGGGGAAGAGACCCAGTACTTC
few	TRBV2	TRBD1	TRBJ1-2	CASSEGQGLYGYTF	TGTGCCAGCAGTGAGGGACAGGGGCTATATGGCTACACCTTC
.	TRBV5-1	.	TRBJ1-5	CASSPEGGIQPQHF	TGCGCCAGCAGCCCCGAAGGGGGAATTCAGCCCCAGCATTTT
many	TRBV7-8	.	TRBJ2-1	CASSLALMEGQSLYNEQFF	TGTGCCAGCAGCTTAGCGCTTATGGAGGGGCAGTCCTTATACAATGAGCAGTTCTTC
.	TRBV5-6	TRBD1	TRBJ1-6	CASSSGTGTILLHF	TGTGCCAGCAGCTCCGGGACAGGGACAATACTCCTCCACTTT
.	TRBV9	TRBD1	TRBJ1-2	CASSPGDRDYGYTF	TGTGCCAGCAGCCCGGGGGACAGGGACTATGGCTACACCTTC
many	TRBV7-6	.	TRBJ2-2	CASKFRGGLNTGELFF	TGTGCCAGCAAGTTTCGTGGTGGTTTAAACACCGGGGAGCTGTTTTTT
.	TRBV14	.	TRBJ1-1	CASSQGEGEDGNTEAFF	TGTGCCAGCAGCCAAGGGGAGGGGGAGGACGGGAACACTGAAGCTTTCTTT
.	TRBV7-2	TRBD1	TRBJ1-2	CASSLGDSLGYGYTF	TGTGCCAGCAGCTTGGGGGACAGTTTGGGATATGGCTACACCTTC
few	TRBV7-6	.	TRBJ2-3	CASSPTELRADTQYF	TGTGCCAGCAGCCCCACGGAACTGAGAGCAGATACGCAGTATTTT
few	TRBV25-1	.	TRBJ2-2	CASSELTEGTGELFF	TGTGCCAGCAGTGAATTGACCGAGGGAACCGGGGAGCTGTTTTTT
.	TRBV6-5	.	TRBJ1-2	CASSYSNREVDTF	TGTGCCAGCAGTTACTCTAACAGGGAGGTGGACACCTTC
.	TRBV7-6	.	TRBJ2-1	CASSLVETSKNEQFF	TGTGCCAGCAGCTTAGTAGAGACTAGTAAGAATGAGCAGTTCTTC
few	TRBV12-3/TRBV12-4	TRBD1	TRBJ2-1	CASSIPTGGPSNEQFF	TGTGCCAGCAGTATTCCCACAGGGGGGCCTTCAAATGAGCAGTTCTTC
.	TRBV12-3/TRBV12-4	.	TRBJ2-1	CASSLGALDQEFF	TGTGCCAGCAGTCTCGGCGCACTAGATCAGGAGTTCTTC
few	TRBV6-1	TRBD1	TRBJ2-7	CASSDLGTDYEQYF	TGTGCCAGCAGTGATCTAGGGACAGACTACGAGCAGTACTTC
.	TRBV6-2/TRBV6-3	TRBD1	TRBJ2-1	CASEGGYEQFF	TGTGCCAGCGAAGGGGGCTATGAGCAGTTCTTC
once	TRBV27	.	TRBJ1-6	CASSFSRGAYSPLHF	TGTGCCAGCAGTTTCTCCCGCGGGGCCTATTCACCCCTCCACTTT
.	TRBV4-2	.	TRBJ1-2	CASSQVNSDGYTF	TGTGCCAGCAGCCAAGTTAACTCGGATGGCTACACCTTC